Listed below are T cell receptor beta chains from one sample, sequenced in a study of PD-L1 blockade in urothelial cancer. Repertoires were generated with immunoSEQ multiplex PCR, while TCRdb's copy carries only in-frame clones and drops some. Among roughly 100,000 clones listed, 75% to 90% were seen once. Here the sequenced sample was PBMCs, taken around atezolizumab (anti-PD-L1) treatment. These receptors came from a man aged 70-80 years with urothelial cancer. The CDR3 runs from the conserved cysteine through the conserved F or W.

CASSEAGTEYNEQFF,TRBV25-1
CASSLSRETQYF,TRBV7-2
CASSLSRANTGELFF,TRBV27
CASSGTGGVGELFF,TRBV6-5
CASSQLAGASYEQFF,TRBV4-1
CASSFAATLTGELFF,TRBV27
CASSESGYSNQPQHF,TRBV6-1
CASSLSGFDEQYF,TRBV7-9
CSVSSGSRGGYTF,TRBV29-1
CSVQGFDEKLFF,TRBV29-1
CATSRDWGRYSGNTIYF,TRBV15
CASSWSTGNSGNTIYF,TRBV11-3
CASSLDDRETQYF,TRBV5-1
CASSLRQGGSYEQYF,TRBV27
CASSEVPGLDTIYF,TRBV2
CASSPDRDQPQHF,TRBV7-2
CASSLATRETQYF,TRBV5-4
CASSVDTGGGYGYTF,TRBV9
CASSPGLSSNTEAFF,TRBV18
CASSSTSHEQYF,TRBV11-2
CASTASRETQYF,TRBV28
CASRRQASYEQYF,TRBV6-5
CASSLGPGGNEQFF,TRBV7-9
CASSQAGTGGEGYTF,TRBV4-1
CASSLAGGRPYEQYF,TRBV5-1
CASTGGGSQPQHF,TRBV6-1
CASSLTRTGSTEAFF,TRBV5-1
CASSVQGIYYGYTF,TRBV14
CAISITSPDTQYF,TRBV10-3
CASSDLTWDKTGNTIYF,TRBV2
CASRSSGGNTDTQYF,TRBV6-5
CASRTGGALVHEQFF,TRBV28
CASSPPAGSGTEAFF,TRBV18
CASSETGGHNIQYF,TRBV7-9
CASSLRGQPNQPQHF,TRBV7-2
CASSITGERRTEQFF,TRBV19
CAWGDTSTQYF,TRBV30
CASSLGRVADTEAFF,TRBV5-4
CASSGTGTTDTQYF,TRBV19
CASSFPRDTEAFF,TRBV6-1
CASSLVRGRTYNEQFF,TRBV7-8
CASSQGLAGVRYNEQFF,TRBV14
CASRASGPLGYTF,TRBV6-1
CASSLFAGNTDTQYF,TRBV4-3
CARSSPRPGGALVHYGYTF,TRBV5-3
CASSSTGSADTQYF,TRBV7-9
CASSPKFSSGVHYNEQFF,TRBV7-7
CASSQVISRVNYGYTF,TRBV4-1
CASSLLGARGYTF,TRBV6-5
CASSQEGGTGSFRQFF,TRBV4-3
CASSRDRADQGYTF,TRBV5-4
CASSQDKASAGTYF,TRBV4-3
CASSWGRLTGELFF,TRBV19
CASSQRQGSYNEQFF,TRBV11-3
CASSPLMTSGRTYEQYF,TRBV4-2
CASSSGQGPYNEQFF,TRBV7-3
CAISPTGSNTEAFF,TRBV10-3
CASSIAQETQYF,TRBV19
CASSLETGLLRGYTF,TRBV7-2
CASSLDNGQPQHF,TRBV11-3